Presented here are 9 T cell receptor beta chains from one specimen sequenced in a study of Graves' ophthalmopathy and Graves' hyperthyroidism. Amplified material comprised TCR beta CDR3 regions derived from RNA transcripts. The first round was an RT-PCR with HTBI primers, and the second round was a multiplex PCR. One entry per CDR3 protein results from TCRdb running MiXCR on the multiplex PCR reads. This repertoire shows about 210,000 distinct CDR3 sequences, around 30% found once; its top ten account for approximately 9.1%. The sample comprised peripheral blood. The source of these receptors is a man aged 45-60 years with Graves' ophthalmopathy.

This clonotype occurred many times. The J gene is TRBJ2-7, the V gene TRBV6-5, with a possible D match to TRBD1 (5 bases). CDR1 is MNHEY, CDR2 SVGAGI, per germline. V shed 5 bases and J shed 4 bases, with 9 bases lying between them. The CDR3 is made up of 12 amino acids. The DNA of the CDR3 is TGTGCCAGCAGTAACCAGGGTTACGAGCAGTACTTC. This translates into CASSNQGYEQYF.

This clonotype was counted at least ten times. The chain recombines TRBV4-3 with TRBJ2-2, with 7 bases that match TRBD1. V lost 1 base to trimming and J lost 1 base; unmatched junction nucleotides: 0. Germline CDR1 is LGHNA and CDR2 is YSLEER. The CDR3 contains 15 residues. As DNA, the CDR3 is TGCGCCAGCAGCCAAGGGACAGGGAACACCGGGGAGCTGTTTTTT. This encodes CASSQGTGNTGELFF.

The sample holds many counts of this clonotype. CDR3: CASSQEIKRQGVEQYF. CDR3 DNA: TGCGCCAGCAGCCAAGAAATTAAGAGACAGGGGGTCGAGCAGTACTTC. The V call is TRBV4-1, the J call TRBJ2-7, with 9 positions matching TRBD1. The V gene end was trimmed by 0 bases and the J gene end by 6 bases; junction bases not matched to a gene: 9. There are 16 residues in the CDR3. Germline assignment: CDR1 MGHRA and CDR2 YSYEKL.

This clonotype has at least ten counts. The gene calls are TRBV11-2 and TRBJ2-5, with 11 positions matching TRBD1. CDR3 length: 15 amino acids. Looked up from germline, CDR1 is SGHAT and CDR2 is FQNNGV. The J segment lost 1 base and the V segment lost 4 bases, leaving 2 bases of the junction unmatched. CDR3 in DNA: TGTGCCAGCAGCTCCGGACAGGGGGCCCAAGAGACCCAGTACTTC. Translation gives CASSSGQGAQETQYF.

This clonotype appeared many times. V is TRBV6-2 or TRBV6-3 and J is TRBJ2-2; D perhaps matches TRBD2 (6 bases). Germline loops: CDR1 MNHEY, CDR2 SVGEGT. The ends were cut back, 4 bases at V and 6 bases at J, with 12 bases in the middle. The CDR3 is 14 residues long. CDR3: CASSLGTSSGELFF. As DNA, the CDR3 is TGTGCCAGCAGTTTGGGGACTTCCTCCGGGGAGCTGTTTTTT.

V and J are TRBV29-1 and TRBJ2-7, with 14 bases lining up with TRBD2. Per the germline V gene, CDR1 is SQVTM and CDR2 is ANQGSEA. J gave up 6 bases and V 7 bases, and 8 bases lay outside the gene matches. CDR3 length equals 14 residues. The CDR3 bases are TGCAGCGCCACGGGGACTAGCGGGAGTGGCGAGCAGTACTTC. It encodes CSATGTSGSGEQYF.

This clonotype has at least ten counts. The chain has TRBV29-1 and TRBJ2-7, with a weak D call TRBD1 (5 bases). Between the trimmed V and J ends, which lost 4 bases and 5 bases, there was a span of 15 bases. The CDR3 has 13 residues. The germline gives CDR1 SQVTM, CDR2 ANQGSEA. The CDR3 nucleotides read TGCAGCGTTGGGCGGACAATCGACCACGAGCAGTACTTC. It is translated as CSVGRTIDHEQYF.

This clonotype was counted ten times or more. The DNA of the CDR3 is TGCAGTGCTCCACCCACGGGAGGGACCTACGAGCAGTACTTC. Its translation: CSAPPTGGTYEQYF. The rearrangement joins TRBV20-1 to TRBJ2-7, with 8 bases that match TRBD2. J gave up 2 bases and V 5 bases, and 8 bases lay outside the gene matches. The CDR3 has 14 amino acids. CDR1 is DFQATT, CDR2 SNEGSKA, per germline (reference sequence).

This clonotype was counted many times. The J gene is TRBJ2-7, the V gene TRBV7-2, with D possibly being TRBD1 (5 bases). Germline V gene data show CDR1 as SGHTA and CDR2 as FQGNSA. This CDR3 region has 12 residues. Trimming removed 5 bases from V and 4 bases from J, with 9 bases in between. CDR3 DNA: TGTGCCAGCAGCGCTAGGGGTTACGAGCAGTACTTC. Translation gives CASSARGYEQYF. The entire variable domain, with the rest obtained from reference TRBV7-2 and TRBJ2-7, is as follows: GAGVSQSPSNKVTEKGKDVELRCDPISGHTALYWYRQSLGQGLEFLIYFQGNSAPDKSGLPSDRFSAERTGGSVSTLTIQRTQQEDSAVYLCASSARGYEQYFGPGTRLTVT.